These T cell receptor beta chains were read from a single sample in a study of blood T cells in healthy people across ages. TCRdb independently ran MiXCR on the 5' RACE reads; one entry per CDR3 protein. The sample shows hundreds of thousands of distinct CDR3 sequences, 58% of them seen only once. The sequencing sample was made of blood. The source is a man aged 25-45 years in good health. Both conserved end residues are part of each CDR3. D genes are given only for firm matches. Rows may omit the clone size; those that give it use once, few, many or a size class.

V	size	D	J	DNA	CDR3
TRBV3-1	few	TRBD2	TRBJ2-3	TGTGCCAGCAGCCTAACTAGCGATAGCACAGATACGCAGTATTTT	CASSLTSDSTDTQYF
TRBV10-3	-	-	TRBJ1-5	TGTGCCATCAGTGAACGAGGATTCAATCAGCCCCAGCATTTT	CAISERGFNQPQHF
TRBV5-6	-	-	TRBJ2-1	TGTGCCAGCAGCCCCACGACCCGCTCCTCCTACAATGAGCAGTTCTTC	CASSPTTRSSYNEQFF
TRBV4-3	-	TRBD2	TRBJ2-1	TGCGCGGCGGGGGACAATGAGCAGTTCTTC	CAAGDNEQFF
TRBV11-2	-	TRBD2	TRBJ2-3	TGTGCCAGCAGCACGGGACTAGCGGTCGACACAGATACGCAGTATTTT	CASSTGLAVDTDTQYF
TRBV7-8	few	TRBD2	TRBJ2-7	TGTGCCAGCAGCTTCGGGACTAGCGGGATCTACGAGCAGTACTTC	CASSFGTSGIYEQYF
TRBV15	-	-	TRBJ2-1	TGTGCCACCAGCAGAGATTTCATGAGTCAGTTCTTC	CATSRDFMSQFF
TRBV12-3/TRBV12-4	-	TRBD1	TRBJ2-7	TGTGCCAGCAGCTCGGGGACAGGGCCCGTTCATGGGTACTTC	CASSSGTGPVHGYF
TRBV7-9	-	TRBD1	TRBJ2-5	TGTGCCAGCAGCTATGGGACAGGGACAGAGACCCAGTACTTC	CASSYGTGTETQYF
TRBV6-6	-	-	TRBJ2-7	TGTGCCAGCAGTTACTCCGACCAGCGCTCCTACGAGCAGTACTTC	CASSYSDQRSYEQYF
TRBV2	-	-	TRBJ2-4	TGTGCCAGCAGTGCGATCCCCCCGGAAATTCAGTACTTC	CASSAIPPEIQYF
TRBV30	-	-	TRBJ2-7	TGTGCCTGGAGTGCGGCCGGGACCTACGAGCAGTACTTC	CAWSAAGTYEQYF
TRBV7-2	few	-	TRBJ2-5	TGTGCCAGCAGCCCCCGGGCGACTTTTGGCGAGACCCAGTACTTC	CASSPRATFGETQYF
TRBV20-1	-	TRBD2	TRBJ2-1	TGCAGTGCTATCTCAGCGGGGGATGAGCAGTTCTTC	CSAISAGDEQFF
TRBV15	-	-	TRBJ2-3	TGTGCCACCAGCAGGGACGCCTCTCCAGGATCAGATACGCAGTATTTT	CATSRDASPGSDTQYF
TRBV20-1	-	TRBD1	TRBJ1-2	TGCAGTGCTACCCCGACAGGGTATGGCTACACCTTC	CSATPTGYGYTF
TRBV28	few	-	TRBJ2-3	TGTGCCAGCAGTTCCCCTGGCGGGGATACGCAGTATTTT	CASSSPGGDTQYF
TRBV27	-	-	TRBJ2-7	TGTGCCAGCAGTCCCTCTTTTTTGGATACGACCTACGAGCAGTACTTC	CASSPSFLDTTYEQYF
TRBV4-3	-	-	TRBJ2-3	TGCGCCAGCAGCCAGACAGGAGCTAGCACAGATACGCAGTATTTT	CASSQTGASTDTQYF
TRBV27	-	-	TRBJ2-2	TGTGCCAGCAGTCCCCGCTGGGGCAAGGCGACCGGGGAGCTGTTTTTT	CASSPRWGKATGELFF
TRBV7-9	few	-	TRBJ2-3	TGTGCCAGCAGCTTCGACCCATTTGTGCATACGCAGTATTTT	CASSFDPFVHTQYF
TRBV7-2	-	-	TRBJ2-7	TGTGCCAGCAGCTTGGTTCGGCGCTTTTACAATGAGCAGTACTTC	CASSLVRRFYNEQYF
TRBV2	-	TRBD1	TRBJ2-5	TGTGCCAGCCGGTGGGAGACAGGGGGCGATGAGCAGTACTTC	CASRWETGGDEQYF
TRBV27	-	TRBD1	TRBJ1-2	TGTGCCAGCAGTTCTTTGGATGGGACAGGGGCAAACAGCTATGGCTACACCTTC	CASSSLDGTGANSYGYTF
TRBV29-1	-	-	TRBJ1-3	TGCAGCGTTGAAACTGGAAACACCATATATTTT	CSVETGNTIYF
TRBV6-6	-	TRBD1	TRBJ2-5	TGTGCCAGCAGGGACAGGGGGTCAACGGAGACCCAGTACTTC	CASRDRGSTETQYF
TRBV29-1	once	-	TRBJ1-1	TGCAGCGGGTCGGATCCGGGCACTGAAGCTTTCTTT	CSGSDPGTEAFF
TRBV20-1	-	-	TRBJ2-1	TGCAGTGCGGCAGGGGACCACAATGAGCAGTTCTTC	CSAAGDHNEQFF
TRBV20-1	-	-	TRBJ2-3	TGCAGTGCTAGACCGCGGGGGCTCACAGATACGCAGTATTTT	CSARPRGLTDTQYF
TRBV6-5	-	-	TRBJ2-5	TGTGCCAGCAGACCCGCGGCTCGAGAGACCCAGTACTTC	CASRPAARETQYF
TRBV3-1	-	-	TRBJ1-1	TGTGCCAGCAGCCTTTACACGGGACTGGGCACTGAAGCTTTCTTT	CASSLYTGLGTEAFF
TRBV11-2	few	TRBD2	TRBJ2-3	TGTGCCAGCAGCTTTACCTCCAGCGGGAGAGGCGCAGATACGCAGTATTTT	CASSFTSSGRGADTQYF
TRBV29-1	few	-	TRBJ2-1	TGCAGCGCCGAATCAGGGAGCTCCTACAATGAGCAGTTCTTC	CSAESGSSYNEQFF
TRBV12-3/TRBV12-4	-	TRBD2	TRBJ2-3	TGTGCCGTCCATTTCGGGGGGGCCGGAGATACGCAGTATTTT	CAVHFGGAGDTQYF
TRBV6-6	once	TRBD2	TRBJ2-7	TGTGCCAGCAGTTACGCGGGAGCCGAGCAGTACTTC	CASSYAGAEQYF
TRBV7-2	-	-	TRBJ2-1	TGTGCCAGCAGCTACCACGGGGGATACAATGAGCAGTTCTTC	CASSYHGGYNEQFF
TRBV4-2	-	TRBD1	TRBJ1-2	TGTGCCAGCAGCCAAGACGGTCTAGAGGGGGCGGCTGGCTACACCTTC	CASSQDGLEGAAGYTF
TRBV6-6	-	-	TRBJ2-1	TGTGCCACAGGAGACCAGATCCTAAATGAGCAGTTCTTC	CATGDQILNEQFF
TRBV30	-	TRBD2	TRBJ2-1	TGTGCCTGGAGGATGGGGGGGAATGAGCAGTTCTTC	CAWRMGGNEQFF
TRBV6-1	-	-	TRBJ2-1	TGTGCCAGCAGTATTAGCATAGGTGAGCAGTTCTTC	CASSISIGEQFF
TRBV28	-	TRBD1	TRBJ2-7	TGTGCCACCAGAGGAACTGGGACAGGGGGCTACGAGCAGTACTTC	CATRGTGTGGYEQYF
TRBV7-2	-	TRBD2	TRBJ2-1	TGTGCCAGCAGCTTAGGACTAGCGGGCGGCGCGGCCCAGTTCTTC	CASSLGLAGGAAQFF
TRBV7-2	-	TRBD2	TRBJ2-7	TGTGTCAGCAGCTGGACTAGCGGTTCCTACGAGCAGTACTTC	CVSSWTSGSYEQYF
TRBV27	-	-	TRBJ1-1	TGTGCCAGCAGTTTATGGTCATCGGGCGGTACGAACACTGAAGCTTTCTTT	CASSLWSSGGTNTEAFF
TRBV20-1	-	TRBD2	TRBJ2-1	TGCAGTGCTAGAAGGGCGGGGGGAGATGAGCAGTTCTTC	CSARRAGGDEQFF
TRBV6-6	-	-	TRBJ1-1	TGTGCCAGCAGTAAAAACTTTGACCCGTTTCCCGGCACTGAAGCTTTCTTT	CASSKNFDPFPGTEAFF
TRBV18	-	TRBD2	TRBJ2-7	TGTGCCAGCTCACCGCCTAGCGGGACTGGTGAGCAGTACTTC	CASSPPSGTGEQYF
TRBV4-3	-	-	TRBJ1-1	TGCGCCAGCAGCTCTATAACTCGGGGGGCCCCTGAAGCTTTCTTT	CASSSITRGAPEAFF
TRBV12-3/TRBV12-4	-	TRBD1	TRBJ1-1	TGTGCCAGCAGTGTAGACAGGGCGAGTGAAGCTTTCTTT	CASSVDRASEAFF
TRBV29-1	-	TRBD2	TRBJ2-7	TGCAGCGTAGACCAGCGGGAGCTCTCCTACGAGCAGTACTTC	CSVDQRELSYEQYF
TRBV7-2	few	-	TRBJ2-5	TGTGCCAGCAGCTCCAGGGCCGAGACCCAGTACTTC	CASSSRAETQYF
TRBV7-3	once	TRBD2	TRBJ2-1	TGTGCCAGCAGCTTAACAGCGGGGAGAGTCACTGAGCAGTTCTTC	CASSLTAGRVTEQFF
TRBV7-2	-	-	TRBJ2-7	TGTGCCAGCAGCCCTGGGGCTAGCAGGTTCGAGCAGTACTTC	CASSPGASRFEQYF
TRBV5-6	-	-	TRBJ2-1	TGTGCCAGCAGCTCCCCAATCTCCGGCGGCAATGAGCAGTTCTTC	CASSSPISGGNEQFF
TRBV6-2/TRBV6-3	-	-	TRBJ2-5	TGTGCCAGCACGGGGGCCGGAGAAGAGACCCAGTACTTC	CASTGAGEETQYF
TRBV6-2/TRBV6-3	-	TRBD2	TRBJ2-5	TGTGCCAGCAGTAGAGCGGGAAATAGGCAAGAGACCCAGTACTTC	CASSRAGNRQETQYF
TRBV3-1	-	-	TRBJ1-2	TGTGCCAGCAGCCAAGCCCGAGGGGGTACTGGCTACACCTTC	CASSQARGGTGYTF
TRBV5-1	-	TRBD2	TRBJ2-7	TGCGCCAGCAGTATACAAAGCGGGAGGAGTTACGAGCAGTACTTC	CASSIQSGRSYEQYF
TRBV7-2	few	TRBD2	TRBJ2-5	TGTGCCAGCAGCTTGGTGGGGGGGGGTCAAGAGACCCAGTACTTC	CASSLVGGGQETQYF
TRBV6-2/TRBV6-3	once	TRBD2	TRBJ2-3	TGTGCCAGCAGGACTAGCGGGTTCCGCACAGATACGCAGTATTTT	CASRTSGFRTDTQYF